This passage covers 24 T cell receptor beta chains from one sample sequenced in a study of early T cells in non-severe SARS-CoV-2 infection. TCRdb passed the 5' RACE reads through MiXCR, listing each CDR3 protein once. The sample carries about 83,000 distinct CDR3 sequences, 9% to 15% recorded once. Specimen: whole blood. Receptors were obtained from an adult who was a healthcare worker with PCR-confirmed SARS-CoV-2 infection or an uninfected control (not recorded which).

The chain carries TRBV7-9 and TRBJ2-1, with 7 bases matching TRBD1. The CDR3 loop spans 14 amino acids. Germline V lookup: CDR1 SEHNR, CDR2 FQNEAQ (reference sequence). Unmatched junction bases numbered 12, after V lost 7 bases and J lost 9 bases. The CDR3 DNA is TGTGCCAGCACTCTCAGGGGGAGTTCGGGTGAGCAGTTCTTC. Its translation is CASTLRGSSGEQFF.

This clonotype was seen many times. This rearrangement joins TRBV5-1 to TRBJ2-1; D is possibly TRBD2 (5 bases). This CDR3 is 14 amino acids long. The germline gives CDR1 SGHRS, CDR2 YFSETQ. Trimming left V 0 bases short and J 15 bases short, with 19 bases between. CDR3 sequence: CASSLGSLKSEGFF. The CDR3 DNA is TGCGCCAGCAGCTTGGGGAGCCTCAAATCCGAGGGGTTCTTC.

This clonotype was counted between two and nine times. This chain uses TRBV25-1 with TRBJ1-2; D is perhaps TRBD1 (5 bases). Germline values: CDR1 MGHDK, CDR2 SYGVNS. CDR3 length: 13 amino acids. Trimming left V 2 bases short and J 3 bases short, with 7 bases between. This chain's CDR3 is CASSERQHYGYTF. The CDR3 DNA follows: TGTGCCAGCAGTGAACGACAGCACTATGGCTACACCTTC.

To note about this clonotype: This could be a read error, since a much larger clone is one nucleotide away. The final CDR3 position lacks the conserved phenylalanine or tryptophan, pointing to a likely read error. The chain employs TRBV7-9 and TRBJ2-7, with 12 nucleotides matching TRBD2. V shed 10 bases and J 2 bases; nucleotides not matched to a gene: 3. Germline V gene lookup returns CDR1 SEHNR and CDR2 FQNEAQ (reference sequence). The CDR3 loop spans 13 amino acids. In nucleotides, the CDR3 is TGTGCCATCTGGACTAGCGGGACCTACGAGCAGTACTCC. It is translated as CAIWTSGTYEQYS.

This clonotype was observed once. The J gene is TRBJ2-3, the V gene TRBV7-9; D is ambiguous. CDR1 and CDR2 from the germline V gene are SEHNR and FQNEAQ (reference sequence). Trimming shortened V by 4 bases and J by 2 bases, and 4 bases separated the two germline ends. CDR3 size: 12 residues. The CDR3 loop is CASSYNTDTQYF. As DNA, the CDR3 is TGTGCCAGCAGCTACAACACAGATACGCAGTATTTT.

This clonotype occurred a few times. The rearrangement links TRBV6-2 or TRBV6-3 to TRBJ1-5, with D perhaps TRBD1 (5 bases). V shed 4 bases and J shed 0 bases, with 16 bases lying between them. Germline loops: CDR1 MNHEY, CDR2 SVGEGT. This CDR3 has 17 amino acids. The CDR3: CASSSLGAAYSNQPQHF. The DNA for the CDR3 is TGTGCCAGCAGTTCGCTTGGGGCAGCTTATAGCAATCAGCCCCAGCATTTT.

The rearrangement joins TRBV18 to TRBJ2-1; 9 nucleotides line up with TRBD2. Per germline, CDR1 KGHSH and CDR2 LQKENI. The junction had 7 bases not matched to a gene; V was cut back by 3 bases and J by 7 bases. The length of the CDR3 is 15 residues. In nucleotides, the CDR3 is TGTGCCAGCTCACCGACGGGACTAGCAAATAATGAGCAGTTCTTC. Amino acid sequence: CASSPTGLANNEQFF.

The table lists this clonotype with many counts. The CDR3 DNA is TGTGCCAGCAGCCACGCGCGGGCTGGGGCCAACGTCCTGACTTTC. Protein: CASSHARAGANVLTF. The chain is built from TRBV3-1 and TRBJ2-6; tentatively, D is TRBD2 (5 bases). The CDR3 is made up of 15 amino acids. Germline CDR1 is LGHDT and CDR2 is YNNKEL (reference sequence). The ends were cut back, 3 bases at V and 2 bases at J, with 8 bases in the middle. The full variable domain, completed using reference TRBV3-1 and TRBJ2-6, is DTAVSQTPKYLVTQMGNDKSIKCEQNLGHDTMYWYKQDSKKFLKIMFSYNNKELIINETVPNRFSPKSPDKAHLNLHINSLELGDSAVYFCASSHARAGANVLTFGAGSRLTVL.

This clonotype was seen at least ten times. The J gene is TRBJ2-7, the V gene TRBV5-4, with D possibly being TRBD1 (7 bases). Trimming pared 4 bases from V and 4 bases from J, leaving 15 bases between. Germline loops: CDR1 SGHNT, CDR2 YYREEE (reference sequence). The CDR3 length is 14 residues. CDR3 in amino acids: CASSRGGTAYEQYF. As DNA, the CDR3 is TGTGCCAGCAGCCGCGGAGGGACAGCTTACGAGCAGTACTTC.

In this sample, this clonotype turned up many times. In DNA, the CDR3 is TGTGCCAGCAGCCGTGACAGGGGGTCGTCTAATGAAAAACTGTTTTTT. It codes for CASSRDRGSSNEKLFF. This chain links TRBV5-5 with TRBJ1-4; 9 bases agree with TRBD1. The length of the CDR3 is 16 residues. Germline V lookup: CDR1 SGHKS, CDR2 YYEKEE (reference sequence). Losses at the gene ends were 4 bases for V and 3 bases for J; bases not matched to a gene: 7.

This clonotype came up a few times. This chain joins TRBV7-2 and TRBJ2-4, with unresolved D. In germline, CDR1 is SGHTA, CDR2 FQGNSA. V was shortened by 1 base and J by 0 bases, with 10 bases between the two germline ends. There are 16 residues in the CDR3. The CDR3: CASSLDGALAKNIQYF. CDR3 DNA sequence: TGTGCCAGCAGCTTAGATGGCGCCTTAGCCAAAAACATTCAGTACTTC.

V and J are TRBV7-9 and TRBJ1-1; D may be TRBD1 (6 bases). This CDR3 comprises 14 residues. Germline CDR1 is SEHNR and CDR2 is FQNEAQ (reference sequence). Between the trimmed V and J ends, which lost 5 bases and 4 bases, there was a span of 14 bases. In DNA form, the CDR3 reads TGTGCCAGCAGCCCCCCCCGACAGGCCACTGAAGCTTTCTTT. This translates into CASSPPRQATEAFF.

This clonotype was found many times. The chain uses TRBV20-1 and TRBJ2-5, with 9 bases fitting TRBD2. The CDR3 loop spans 17 amino acids. Trimming removed 0 bases from V and 1 base from J; junction bases left unmatched: 9. The germline V gene encodes CDR1 DFQATT and CDR2 SNEGSKA (reference sequence). In DNA, the CDR3 is TGCAGTGCTAGAGATCTTGCTAGCGGGATGGTCCAAGAGACCCAGTACTTC. This translates into CSARDLASGMVQETQYF.

In this sample, this clonotype turned up many times. This chain joins TRBV12-3 or TRBV12-4 and TRBJ1-5; D perhaps matches TRBD1 (6 bases). V was trimmed by 5 bases and J by 4 bases, leaving 9 bases between them. The CDR3 contains 13 residues. CDR3 DNA sequence: TGTGCCAGCAGTCCAACAGGGAATCAGCCCCAGCATTTT. Translated, it gives CASSPTGNQPQHF.

J is TRBJ2-5 and V is TRBV7-2; the D is unclear. The CDR3 length is 13 residues. The V gene's germline CDR1 is SGHTA and CDR2 FQGNSA. V was clipped by 4 bases and J by 0 bases, with 6 bases between them. The DNA for the CDR3 is TGTGCCAGCAGCTATAGGTACCAAGAGACCCAGTACTTC. Translated, it gives CASSYRYQETQYF.

At least ten counts were recorded for this clonotype. The chain employs TRBV29-1 and TRBJ2-1, with TRBD2 identical over 11 bases. The CDR3 is 14 residues long. Per germline, CDR1 SQVTM and CDR2 ANQGSEA. V trimming: 1 base; J trimming: 9 bases; junction bases outside the gene matches: 5. The chain's CDR3 is CSVEGLAGFREQFF. The CDR3 DNA sequence: TGCAGCGTTGAAGGACTAGCGGGATTTCGTGAGCAGTTCTTC.

In this sample, this clonotype turned up a few times. The chain recombines TRBV12-5 with TRBJ2-2; D not resolved. This CDR3 is 15 amino acids long. V gave up 2 bases and J gave up 5 bases, with 12 bases separating them. CDR1 is LGHNT, CDR2 FRNRAP, per germline. CDR3 protein: CASGLPMLGTGELFF. In DNA form, the CDR3 reads TGTGCTAGTGGTTTGCCAATGCTGGGGACCGGGGAGCTGTTTTTT.

This clonotype was detected a few times. CDR3 amino acids: CATAGTGTNYGYTF. In DNA, the CDR3 is TGTGCCACCGCAGGAACAGGAACTAACTATGGCTACACCTTC. The V call is TRBV24-1, the J call TRBJ1-2; D is perhaps TRBD1 (5 bases). The CDR3 length is 14 residues. V was shortened by 9 bases and J by 0 bases, with 13 bases between the two germline ends. The germline gives CDR1 KGHDR, CDR2 SFDVKD.

The chain is built from TRBV24-1 and TRBJ1-1, with TRBD1 matching over 7 bases. The J segment lost 3 bases and the V segment lost 3 bases, leaving 6 bases of the junction unmatched. Germline V gene lookup returns CDR1 KGHDR and CDR2 SFDVKD. The CDR3 totals 15 residues. The CDR3 sequence: CATSDPWRGHTEAFF. CDR3 nucleotide sequence: TGTGCCACCAGTGATCCGTGGAGGGGGCACACTGAAGCTTTCTTT.

The chain links TRBV29-1 to TRBJ1-2; 9 bases are shared with TRBD1. Germline CDR1 is SQVTM and CDR2 is ANQGSEA. There are 12 residues in the CDR3. V gave up 7 bases and J gave up 5 bases; unmatched junction bases: 5. The CDR3 loop is CSGGGTGYGYTF. As DNA, the CDR3 is TGCAGCGGTGGCGGGACAGGGTATGGCTACACCTTC.

This clonotype was observed a single time. The chain joins TRBV10-3 to TRBJ2-7; D remains ambiguous. CDR3 length: 15 residues. The V and J ends lost 4 bases and 0 bases respectively, with 13 bases between them. Per the germline V gene, CDR1 is ENHRY and CDR2 is SYGVKD. CDR3 residues: CAISARAGFSYEQYF. For the CDR3, the DNA is TGTGCCATCAGTGCTAGGGCAGGATTCTCCTACGAGCAGTACTTC.

The J gene is TRBJ1-5, the V gene TRBV27; 10 nucleotides line up with TRBD1. Looked up from germline, CDR1 is MNHEY and CDR2 is SMNVEV (reference sequence). The CDR3 runs 15 residues. J gave up 7 bases and V 5 bases, and 8 bases lay outside the gene matches. As DNA, the CDR3 is TGTGCCAGCAGTCTCATGGGGACAGGGGAGCAGCCCCAGCATTTT. Translated: CASSLMGTGEQPQHF.

The chain employs TRBV27 and TRBJ2-3; 7 bases agree with TRBD2. CDR1 is MNHEY and CDR2 is SMNVEV in the germline V gene (reference sequence). Trimming removed 2 bases from V and 1 base from J; junction bases left unmatched: 6. This CDR3 has 16 amino acids. DNA of the CDR3: TGTGCCAGCAGTTTAGAAGCGGGGTGGGGCACAGATACGCAGTATTTT. This sequence encodes CASSLEAGWGTDTQYF.

This rearrangement joins TRBV20-1 to TRBJ2-7, with D perhaps being TRBD1 or TRBD2 (5 bases each). Germline CDR1 DFQATT, CDR2 SNEGSKA (reference sequence). CDR3 length equals 12 residues. For the CDR3, the DNA is TGCAAATTGACGGGACCGAAATACGAGCAGTACTTC. Translating gives CKLTGPKYEQYF.